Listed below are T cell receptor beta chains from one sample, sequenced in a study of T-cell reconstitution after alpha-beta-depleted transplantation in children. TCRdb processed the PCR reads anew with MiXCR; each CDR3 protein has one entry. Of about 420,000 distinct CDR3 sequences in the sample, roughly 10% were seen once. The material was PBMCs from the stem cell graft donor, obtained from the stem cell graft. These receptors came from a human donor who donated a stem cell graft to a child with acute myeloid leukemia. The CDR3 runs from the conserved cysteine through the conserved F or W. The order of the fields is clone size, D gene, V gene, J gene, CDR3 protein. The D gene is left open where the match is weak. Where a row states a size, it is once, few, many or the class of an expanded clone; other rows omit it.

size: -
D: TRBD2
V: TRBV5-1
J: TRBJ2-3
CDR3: CASSTSGANTDTQYF

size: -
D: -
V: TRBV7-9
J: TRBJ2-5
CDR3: CASSPPIGGETQYF

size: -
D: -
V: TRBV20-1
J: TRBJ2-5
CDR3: CSARVPGDQETQYF

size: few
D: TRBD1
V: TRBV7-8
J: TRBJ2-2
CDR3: CASSLNNRGNTGELFF

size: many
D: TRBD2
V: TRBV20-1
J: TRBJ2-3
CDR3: CSARLAGMGDTQYF

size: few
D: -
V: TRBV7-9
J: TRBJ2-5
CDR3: CASSDKSERTQYF

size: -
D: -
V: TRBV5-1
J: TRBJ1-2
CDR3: CASSLAPVNYGYTF

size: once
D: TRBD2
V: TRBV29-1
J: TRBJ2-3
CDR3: CSVELAGHTDTQYF

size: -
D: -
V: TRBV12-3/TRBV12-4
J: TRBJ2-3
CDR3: CASSPGAKDTQYF

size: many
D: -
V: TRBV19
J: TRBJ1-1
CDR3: CASGDGGGTEAFF

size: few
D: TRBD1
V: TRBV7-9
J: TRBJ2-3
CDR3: CASSNPDRGDTQYF

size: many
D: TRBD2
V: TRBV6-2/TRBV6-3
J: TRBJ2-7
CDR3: CASSGLAGSYEQYF

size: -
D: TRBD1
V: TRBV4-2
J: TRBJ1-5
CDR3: CASSQDPGTGGSNQPQHF

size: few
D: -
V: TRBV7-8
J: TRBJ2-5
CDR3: CASSFGRAKSGETQYF

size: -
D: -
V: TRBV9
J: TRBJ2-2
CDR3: CASSVGQTANTGELFF

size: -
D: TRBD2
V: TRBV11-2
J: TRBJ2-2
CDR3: CASSLLGPGGLGGFRTGELFF

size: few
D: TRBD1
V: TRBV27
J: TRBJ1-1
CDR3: CASSWDRDKPFF

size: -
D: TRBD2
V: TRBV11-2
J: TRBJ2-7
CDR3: CASSTILADSYEQYF

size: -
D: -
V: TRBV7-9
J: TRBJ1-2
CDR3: CASSLAGFGYTF

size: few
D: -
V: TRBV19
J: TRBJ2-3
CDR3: CASSPLEADTQYF

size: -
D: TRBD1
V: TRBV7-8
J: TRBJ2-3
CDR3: CASSFGQGRVAQYF

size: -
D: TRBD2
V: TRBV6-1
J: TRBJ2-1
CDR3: CASRRLAADIYNEQFF

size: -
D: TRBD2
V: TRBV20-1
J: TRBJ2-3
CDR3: CSARDLISGIADTQYF

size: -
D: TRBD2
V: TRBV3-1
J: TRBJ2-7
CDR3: CASSQRTSGRGPYEQYF

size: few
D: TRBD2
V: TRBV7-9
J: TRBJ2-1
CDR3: CASSFSGLAGGYNEQFF

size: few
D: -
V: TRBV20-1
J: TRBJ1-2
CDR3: CSARSAGEGYTF

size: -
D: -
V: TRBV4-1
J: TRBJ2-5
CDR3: CASSQDQRPYGETQYF

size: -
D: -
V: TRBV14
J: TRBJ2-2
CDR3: CASSQGGTGDLFF

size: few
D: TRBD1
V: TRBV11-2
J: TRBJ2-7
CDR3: CASSSITGQAYEQYF

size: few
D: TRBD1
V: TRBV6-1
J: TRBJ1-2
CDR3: CASDNRGSADGYTF

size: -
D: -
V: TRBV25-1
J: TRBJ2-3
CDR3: CASRGTKSTDTQYF

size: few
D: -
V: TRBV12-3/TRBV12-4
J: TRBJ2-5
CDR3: CASSPHGRTGIGRGQYF

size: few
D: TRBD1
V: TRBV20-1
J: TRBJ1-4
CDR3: CSARAGGVEKLFF

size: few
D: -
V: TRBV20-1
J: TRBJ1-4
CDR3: CSGLQGYEKLFF

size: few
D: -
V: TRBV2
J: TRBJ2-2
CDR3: CASSESLGGGELFF

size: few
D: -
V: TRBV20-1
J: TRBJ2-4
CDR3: CSAPVGNIQYF

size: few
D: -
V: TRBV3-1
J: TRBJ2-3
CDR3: CASSPVGVSSTDTQYF

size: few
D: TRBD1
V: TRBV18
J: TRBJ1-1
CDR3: CASSKGQGNTEAFF

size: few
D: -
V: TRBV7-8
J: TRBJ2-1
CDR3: CASSLAVVSYNEQFF

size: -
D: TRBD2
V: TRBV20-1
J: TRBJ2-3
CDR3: CSAHPPRRGLDTQYF

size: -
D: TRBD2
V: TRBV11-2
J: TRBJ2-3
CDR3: CASSPGTSITTDTQYF

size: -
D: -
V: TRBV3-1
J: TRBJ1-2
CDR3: CASCQGLTSNYGYTF

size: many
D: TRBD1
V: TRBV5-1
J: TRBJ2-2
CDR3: CASSPTGVATGELFF

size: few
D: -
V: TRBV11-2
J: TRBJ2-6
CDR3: CASSFRRGGGSGANVLTF

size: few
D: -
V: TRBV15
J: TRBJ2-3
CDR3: CATSRDPAGLGTDTQYF

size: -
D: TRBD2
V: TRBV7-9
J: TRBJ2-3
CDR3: CASSSQDGRETDTQYF

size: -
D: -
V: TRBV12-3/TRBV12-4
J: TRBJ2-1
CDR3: CASSFVTSPPNEQFF

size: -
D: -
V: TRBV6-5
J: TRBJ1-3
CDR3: CASSYRPLSGNTIYF

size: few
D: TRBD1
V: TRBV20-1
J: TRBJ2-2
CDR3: CSARPMTGGKAGELFF